This T cell receptor beta chain stems from a study of T cell responses to AZD1222 COVID-19 vaccine. Study conclusions and caveats: None of the repertoires were sampled until the peak T cell response had passed.

With 4 bases removed from V and 0 bases from J, the gap between germline ends came to 14 bases. This CDR3 contains 15 residues. Germline V lookup: CDR1 SGDLS, CDR2 YYNGEE. The method was immunoSEQ multiplex PCR; TCRdb's version includes in-frame clones alone and lacks a portion of them. The sample includes roughly 170,000 clones, just over 85% of them seen just once. About this clone itself: The antigen is unknown.

The sequencing here drew on peripheral blood, taken on day 0 of AZD1222 vaccination. The chain recombines TRBV9 with TRBJ2-7; no clear D gene. This clonotype was sampled from an adult in good health. This chain's CDR3 is CASSPLDIFSYEQYF. The CDR3 DNA reads TGTGCCAGCAGCCCCCTCGATATTTTCTCCTACGAGCAGTACTTC.